This entry features one T cell receptor beta chain sequence. In the naive CD8 group, cells lacked CD45RO and were positively selected for CCR7, so terminally differentiated effector memory CD45RA+ cells were left out. Deletions cut 4 bases from V and 3 bases from J, with 10 bases between. The CDR3 is made up of 13 amino acids. The V gene's germline CDR1 is WNHNN and CDR2 SYGVQD (reference sequence). The record originates from a study of shared clonotypes between healthy human individuals. TCRdb's table, derived via immunoSEQ multiplex PCR, lists solely in-frame clones and lacks some. The table records 1.5 million to 2.5 million clones, around 96% of them present only once.

Input material: naive CD8+ T cells sorted from blood. This receptor was taken from a young man in good health. This sequence joins TRBV10-1 and TRBJ2-7, with D uncertain. CDR3 loop: CASSVGSGYEQYF. Here the CDR3 DNA reads TGCGCCAGCAGTGTAGGGTCGGGCTACGAGCAGTACTTC.